The text below deals with one T cell receptor (beta chain). The entry originates in a study of blood T cell repertoires in COVID-19. Study details: The study drew acute and convalescent COVID-19 samples from the United States, Italy and Spain. Sample material is recorded as cDNA or gDNA derived from T cells, B-cell-depleted T cells, or PBMCs.

From germline, CDR1 is KGHSH and CDR2 LQKENI. Trimming took off 3 bases at V and 1 base at J, with 13 bases between the two ends. This CDR3 comprises 16 residues. Under the authors' procedure: Researchers report that nucleated cell counts were estimated from reference gene primer amplification. Assay: immunoSEQ multiplex PCR; the TCRdb copy retains only in-frame clones and omits some. That table is the source of V, J and clone size, and D and trimming were worked out from the DNA. The table includes over 100,000 clones, around 82% detected once. Sequenced input: peripheral blood. The rearrangement joins TRBV18 to TRBJ1-3; D remains ambiguous. The clonotype originates from a woman in her fifties or sixties with acute or convalescent COVID-19. CDR3 loop: CASSPPTGGSGNTIYF. For the CDR3, the DNA is TGTGCCAGCTCACCCCCGACGGGAGGATCTGGAAACACCATATATTTT.